This T cell receptor (beta chain) was documented in a study of blood T cell repertoires in COVID-19. About the study: From T cells, B-cell-depleted T cells, or PBMCs came the material, which was cDNA or gDNA.

CDR3 length: 15 amino acids. Trimming shortened V by 1 base and J by 1 base, and 8 bases separated the two germline ends. Germline loops: CDR1 SGHTA, CDR2 FQGNSA. Original methodology: Amplification from reference gene primers served as the basis for estimated nucleated cell counts. Method: immunoSEQ multiplex PCR; TCRdb's copy keeps in-frame clones and lacks some. For V, J and clone size, that table is used; D and trimming come from the DNA. The sample has over 55,000 clones, over 80% seen once; the top ten hold roughly 13%. This clone came up a few times. V and J are TRBV7-2 and TRBJ1-3; a possible D gene is TRBD1 (5 bases). Sequencing was carried out using peripheral blood. The sequence derives from a woman older than 75 with acute or convalescent COVID-19. This CDR3 reads CASSLGQLSGNTIYF. CDR3 DNA: TGTGCCAGCAGCTTAGGACAGCTATCTGGAAACACCATATATTTT.